What follows are 26 T cell receptor beta chains derived from one specimen sequenced in a study of vaccination and CD4 T cells after COVID-19. The study sequenced cultured CD4+ T cell DNA using the Oncomine TCR Beta short-read assay. TCRdb re-called the PCR reads with MiXCR, one entry per CDR3 protein. The sample consists of about 20,000 distinct CDR3 sequences, about 45% of them appearing once. No antigen is known for these receptors. Indicated time point: late sampling 161 to 241 days after vaccination in a few convalescent patients. The treatment denotes: roughly ten-day PBMC culture with coronavirus spike peptide pools or control peptides (ViraFEST assay). The material was CD4+ T cells from blood, cultured in vitro, obtained about 7 months after SARS-CoV-2 vaccination. The receptors derive from a human donor who had recovered from COVID-19.

This chain uses TRBV20-1 with TRBJ2-7; D not resolved. The length of the CDR3 is 11 residues. The V gene lost 5 bases and the J gene lost 5 bases, with 10 bases spanning the gap. Germline CDR1 is DFQATT and CDR2 is SNEGSKA (reference sequence). The CDR3 DNA is TGCAGTGCTCGGCGGTTCCACGAGCAGTACTTC. It specifies CSARRFHEQYF.

This clonotype was picked up a small number of times. This sequence joins TRBV27 and TRBJ2-3, with a possible D match to TRBD1 (5 bases). Germline V gene sequence: CDR1 MNHEY, CDR2 SMNVEV (reference sequence). Trimming removed 5 bases at V and 2 bases at J, with 17 bases between. The CDR3 is 16 residues long. CDR3 DNA sequence: TGTGCCAGCAGTAGGGGCCCCATTCCACACACAGATACGCAGTATTTT. This sequence encodes CASSRGPIPHTDTQYF.

In DNA, the CDR3 is TGTGCCAGCAGCTTATTCGGGGCAAACACCGGGGAGCTGTTTTTT. It translates to CASSLFGANTGELFF. The chain employs TRBV7-3 and TRBJ2-2; D possibly uses TRBD1 or TRBD2 (5 bases each). Germline assignment: CDR1 SGHTA and CDR2 FQGTGA. The CDR3 length is 15 residues. With 2 bases removed from V and 2 bases from J, the gap between germline ends came to 9 bases.

The genes are TRBV5-1 and TRBJ2-3, with D hard to call. In germline, CDR1 is SGHRS, CDR2 YFSETQ. Between the trimmed V and J ends, which lost 2 bases and 0 bases, there was a span of 10 bases. This CDR3 contains 15 residues. CDR3 nucleotide sequence: TGCGCCAGCAGCTTACAACCCGACAGCACAGATACGCAGTATTTT. Its translation is CASSLQPDSTDTQYF. The complete variable domain, with remaining parts taken from reference TRBV5-1 and TRBJ2-3, reads KAGVTQTPRYLIKTRGQQVTLSCSPISGHRSVSWYQQTPGQGLQFLFEYFSETQRNKGNFPGRFSGRQFSNSRSEMNVSTLELGDSALYLCASSLQPDSTDTQYFGPGTRLTVL.

The rearrangement uses TRBV12-3 or TRBV12-4 and TRBJ2-7, with 8 bases aligning to TRBD1. CDR3 size: 15 residues. V trimming: 6 bases; J trimming: 6 bases; junction bases outside the gene matches: 13. The CDR3 coding sequence is TGTGCCAGCAGCGACAGGACAGGGAAGGAGTTCGAGCAGTACTTC. Its translation is CASSDRTGKEFEQYF.

The chain uses TRBV20-1 and TRBJ2-6; D may be TRBD1 (5 bases). The germline V and J ends were trimmed by 3 bases and 1 base, with 10 bases remaining between them. This CDR3 contains 15 residues. The germline V gene has CDR1 DFQATT and CDR2 SNEGSKA (reference sequence). The CDR3 protein is CSASQGSSGANVLTF. CDR3 in DNA: TGCAGTGCTAGCCAGGGTAGTTCTGGGGCCAACGTCCTGACTTTC.

This clonotype has more than one count but fewer than ten. The rearrangement links TRBV20-1 to TRBJ1-6; possibly TRBD1 for D (6 bases). V was pared by 1 base and J by 9 bases, with 13 bases between. In germline, CDR1 is DFQATT, CDR2 SNEGSKA (reference sequence). CDR3 length equals 14 residues. The CDR3 region has the DNA TGCAGTGCTAGAGCTGGGGGGCTGAGTTCACCCCTCCACTTT. It specifies CSARAGGLSSPLHF.

The V call is TRBV6-2 or TRBV6-3, the J call TRBJ1-2; tentative D call: TRBD1 (5 bases). Germline lookup yields CDR1 MNHEY and CDR2 SVGEGT. The CDR3 totals 13 residues. Trimming took off 6 bases at V and 4 bases at J, with 12 bases between the two ends. The CDR3 spells CASRNRTSYGYTF. DNA of the CDR3: TGTGCCAGCAGGAACAGGACCTCCTATGGCTACACCTTC.

This clonotype was seen once. This chain joins TRBV7-9 and TRBJ2-7; 7 nucleotides agree with TRBD1. Germline V gives CDR1 SEHNR, CDR2 FQNEAQ (reference sequence). J gave up 0 bases and V 6 bases, and 11 bases lay outside the gene matches. The CDR3 runs 16 residues. The CDR3 nucleotides read TGTGCCAGCAGTTCGGATAGACAGGGACCCTCCTACGAGCAGTACTTC. This encodes CASSSDRQGPSYEQYF.

The chain carries TRBV19 and TRBJ2-1; possible D gene TRBD2, 7 bases. This CDR3 is 15 amino acids long. The V gene lost 5 bases and the J gene lost 0 bases, with 11 bases spanning the gap. Germline-derived CDR1 and CDR2 are LNHDA and SQIVND (reference sequence). Here the CDR3 reads CASSWEGGSYNEQFF. DNA for the CDR3: TGTGCCAGTAGTTGGGAGGGGGGCTCCTACAATGAGCAGTTCTTC. Full variable domain (rest looked up from reference TRBV19 and TRBJ2-1): DGGITQSPKYLFRKEGQNVTLSCEQNLNHDAMYWYRQDPGQGLRLIYYSQIVNDFQKGDIAEGYSVSREKKESFPLTVTSAQKNPTAFYLCASSWEGGSYNEQFFGPGTRLTVL.

The chain joins TRBV7-8 to TRBJ2-5, with a tentative D call TRBD2 (6 bases). Trimming shortened V by 1 base and J by 1 base, and 13 bases separated the two germline ends. This CDR3 region has 16 residues. Germline V gene data show CDR1 as SGHVS and CDR2 as FQNEAQ. The CDR3 protein is CASSLGIRGTQETQYF. The DNA of the CDR3 is TGTGCCAGCAGCTTAGGTATACGGGGGACCCAAGAGACCCAGTACTTC.

The chain carries TRBV7-9 and TRBJ2-2; D is undetermined. Trimming took 1 base from V and 4 from J, leaving 7 bases between them. Germline CDR1 is SEHNR and CDR2 is FQNEAQ (reference sequence). There are 14 residues in the CDR3. The DNA for the CDR3 is TGTGCCAGCAGCTTAGTTTGGGTCACCGGGGAGCTGTTTTTT. Translation: CASSLVWVTGELFF.

This clonotype qualifies as large. The V call is TRBV7-9, the J call TRBJ2-3, with 8 bases identical to TRBD1. V was clipped by 11 bases and J by 3 bases; unmatched bases: 10. The CDR3 is 14 amino acids. From germline, CDR1 is SEHNR and CDR2 FQNEAQ (reference sequence). CDR3 region: CAGGNRGWTDTQYF. As DNA, the CDR3 is TGTGCCGGGGGAAACAGGGGGTGGACAGATACGCAGTATTTT.

V and J are TRBV5-4 and TRBJ2-3; 11 nucleotides line up with TRBD2. The CDR3 has 15 residues. Germline CDR1 SGHNT, CDR2 YYREEE (reference sequence). The ends lost 3 bases at V and 1 base at J; junction bases unmatched: 1. The CDR3 spells CASSSGLAGTDTQYF. The CDR3 coding sequence is TGTGCCAGCAGCTCGGGACTAGCGGGCACAGATACGCAGTATTTT.

The gene calls are TRBV18 and TRBJ2-7, with D unresolved. CDR1 and CDR2 (germline): KGHSH, LQKENI. Between the trimmed V and J ends, which lost 4 bases and 6 bases, there was a span of 10 bases. This CDR3 region has 12 residues. This CDR3 reads CASSRTLAEQYF. In nucleotides, the CDR3 is TGTGCCAGCTCACGGACCCTCGCCGAGCAGTACTTC.

The chain links TRBV7-2 to TRBJ1-1; D possibly corresponds to TRBD1 (6 bases). With 5 bases removed from V and 10 bases from J, the gap between germline ends came to 14 bases. From germline, CDR1 is SGHTA and CDR2 FQGNSA. The CDR3 runs 12 residues. CDR3: CASSRGRSVAFF. CDR3 DNA: TGTGCCAGCAGCCGGGGGCGCTCTGTAGCTTTCTTT.

A few counts support this clonotype. The CDR3 nucleotides read TGTGCCACCAGAGCTAGCGGGGACGCAGATACGCAGTATTTT. Its translation: CATRASGDADTQYF. The chain has TRBV24-1 and TRBJ2-3; 9 nucleotides align to TRBD2. The CDR3 is 14 amino acids. CDR1 is KGHDR and CDR2 is SFDVKD in the germline V gene. V was pared by 7 bases and J by 4 bases, with 5 bases of the junction left unmatched.

The chain combines TRBV7-3 with TRBJ1-2; TRBD1 matches 9 bases. Germline CDR1 SGHTA, CDR2 FQGTGA. The CDR3 totals 13 residues. Trimming took 5 bases from V and 8 from J; bases not matched to a gene: 6. DNA for the CDR3: TGTGCCAGCAGCCCCGGGACAGGGCGAGGCTACACCTTC. Residues: CASSPGTGRGYTF.

V gene TRBV20-1 combines with J gene TRBJ2-1; TRBD2 matches at 8 bases. V gave up 6 bases and J gave up 1 base; unmatched junction bases: 5. Germline loops: CDR1 DFQATT, CDR2 SNEGSKA (reference sequence). The CDR3 covers 14 residues. The CDR3 DNA follows: TGCAGTGCAAGGACGGGGGGGTCCTACAATGAGCAGTTCTTC. This gives the protein CSARTGGSYNEQFF.

The chain links TRBV5-4 to TRBJ2-1; 10 bases align to TRBD2. V dropped 3 bases and J dropped 3; count of bases not matched to a gene: 15. CDR3 length: 19 amino acids. Germline V gene lookup returns CDR1 SGHNT and CDR2 YYREEE (reference sequence). The DNA of the CDR3 is TGTGCCAGCAGCTCCCGGGGTAGCGGGGGGTCGAGCCTCTACAATGAGCAGTTCTTC. Protein product: CASSSRGSGGSSLYNEQFF. Full variable domain (outside the CDR3, taken from reference TRBV5-4 and TRBJ2-1): ETGVTQSPTHLIKTRGQQVTLRCSSQSGHNTVSWYQQALGQGPQFIFQYYREEENGRGNFPPRFSGLQFPNYSSELNVNALELDDSALYLCASSSRGSGGSSLYNEQFFGPGTRLTVL.

The chain is built from TRBV7-3 and TRBJ2-3; 9 bases align to TRBD2. J gave up 9 bases and V 2 bases, and 3 bases lay outside the gene matches. The CDR3 sequence is 13 residues long. Germline V gives CDR1 SGHTA, CDR2 FQGTGA. CDR3: CASSLGTSGTQYF. CDR3 nucleotide sequence: TGTGCCAGCAGCTTAGGAACTAGCGGGACGCAGTATTTT.

The chain combines TRBV6-1 with TRBJ2-5; 8 bases are shared with TRBD1. CDR1 is MNHNS and CDR2 is SASEGT in the germline V gene. The CDR3 contains 15 residues. The junction had 12 bases not matched to a gene; V was cut back by 8 bases and J by 4 bases. The DNA of the CDR3 is TGTGCCAGCGGAGGCCCGGGACAGGCGGGAGAGACCCAGTACTTC. Translation: CASGGPGQAGETQYF.

The chain is built from TRBV12-3 or TRBV12-4 and TRBJ2-5, with TRBD1 matching 7 bases. V dropped 1 base and J dropped 1; count of bases not matched to a gene: 3. The CDR3 has 15 amino acids. CDR3 nucleotides: TGTGCCAGCAGTTTAGATGGGACAGCCCAAGAGACCCAGTACTTC. Translating gives CASSLDGTAQETQYF.

This chain connects TRBV6-2 or TRBV6-3 to TRBJ1-6; TRBD1 aligns across 10 bases. The germline V gene encodes CDR1 MNHEY and CDR2 SVGEGT. After removal of 11 bases from V and 9 bases from J, the junction contained 10 bases not matched to a gene. The CDR3 is made up of 14 amino acids. The CDR3 here is CAGSRQGALSPLHF. CDR3 nucleotide sequence: TGTGCCGGATCAAGACAGGGGGCGCTTTCACCCCTCCACTTT.

The chain uses TRBV29-1 and TRBJ2-1, with 9 bases lining up with TRBD1. This CDR3 spans 14 amino acids. V was pared by 6 bases and J by 3 bases, with 6 bases of the junction left unmatched. Germline assignment: CDR1 SQVTM and CDR2 ANQGSEA. In DNA form, the CDR3 reads TGCAGCGTATCGGACAGGGGTGGCTACAATGAGCAGTTCTTC. Its translation is CSVSDRGGYNEQFF.

This clonotype was picked up a small number of times. The chain couples TRBV6-1 to TRBJ1-1; D not resolved. CDR1 is MNHNS, CDR2 SASEGT, per germline. The germline V and J ends were trimmed by 3 bases and 3 bases, with 14 bases remaining between them. There are 15 residues in the CDR3. CDR3 DNA: TGTGCCAGCAGTGACGTATCCGGAGGATACACTGAAGCTTTCTTT. Protein sequence: CASSDVSGGYTEAFF.